The 31 T cell receptor beta chains given below trace back to one sample, sequenced in a study of OX40 agonist ivuxolimab in advanced cancers. TCRdb keeps only in-frame clones here, not all; method: immunoSEQ multiplex PCR. The data hold some 30,000 clones, with around 85% observed a single time. The sample was CD4+ or CD8+ T cells sorted from blood, taken in a trial of the OX40 agonist ivuxolimab. These TCRs come from an adult with an advanced solid tumor such as melanoma, head and neck, liver or kidney cancer.

This clone was observed a few times. This sequence joins TRBV6-5 and TRBJ2-7; D is undetermined. CDR3 size: 13 residues. From germline, CDR1 is MNHEY and CDR2 SVGAGI. Between the trimmed V and J ends, which lost 2 bases and 5 bases, there was a span of 10 bases. In nucleotides, the CDR3 is TGTGCCAGCAGTTACAACGACCACGACGAGCAGTACTTC. Amino acid sequence: CASSYNDHDEQYF.

This chain uses TRBV19 with TRBJ2-7; TRBD2 matches at 9 bases. The germline V gene encodes CDR1 LNHDA and CDR2 SQIVND (reference sequence). V lost 5 bases, J lost 2 bases, and 4 bases stayed unmatched. CDR3 size: 14 residues. The CDR3 DNA reads TGTGCCAGTAGTCCAGTAGCGGGAGCCTACGAGCAGTACTTC. Translating gives CASSPVAGAYEQYF.

The chain uses TRBV27 and TRBJ2-7; D remains ambiguous. Germline CDR1 is MNHEY and CDR2 is SMNVEV (reference sequence). The CDR3 runs to 13 residues. Deletions cut 2 bases from V and 5 bases from J, with 10 bases between. Written as DNA, the CDR3 is TGTGCCAGCAGTTTAATGCCCACCCACGAGCAGTACTTC. This gives the protein CASSLMPTHEQYF.

J is TRBJ2-1 and V is TRBV7-2, with a weak D call TRBD2 (5 bases). Trimming stripped 2 bases from V and 10 bases from J, with 9 bases between. Germline V gene lookup returns CDR1 SGHTA and CDR2 FQGNSA. CDR3 size: 12 residues. DNA of the CDR3: TGTGCCAGCAGCTTAAACGGGGTCGAGCAGTTCTTC. It codes for CASSLNGVEQFF.

This clone has just a few counts. This chain connects TRBV7-9 to TRBJ1-2; D gene ambiguous. Germline V lookup: CDR1 SEHNR, CDR2 FQNEAQ (reference sequence). The CDR3 has 11 residues. V lost 5 bases to trimming and J lost 6 bases, with 7 bases between them. The CDR3 DNA sequence: TGTGCCAGCAGCGTGCGAGATGGCTACACCTTC. Its translation: CASSVRDGYTF.

Sample share makes this clone large. V is TRBV28 and J is TRBJ2-2, with 7 bases that match TRBD1. Germline CDR1 MDHEN, CDR2 SYDVKM. Unmatched junction bases numbered 8, after V lost 5 bases and J lost 2 bases. The CDR3 covers 16 residues. CDR3 loop: CASSPVDRINTGELFF. In nucleotides, the CDR3 is TGTGCCAGCAGTCCCGTGGACAGGATAAACACCGGGGAGCTGTTTTTT.

The rearrangement links TRBV28 to TRBJ2-5; 9 bases line up with TRBD2. Trimming at V came to 2 bases and at J to 1 base, leaving 5 bases not matched to a gene. Germline CDR1 is MDHEN and CDR2 is SYDVKM. The CDR3 runs to 16 residues. This chain's CDR3 is CASSLAVAGAQETQYF. Here the CDR3 DNA reads TGTGCCAGCAGTTTAGCAGTAGCGGGGGCCCAAGAGACCCAGTACTTC.

The gene calls are TRBV29-1 and TRBJ2-1, with D unresolved. Germline values: CDR1 SQVTM, CDR2 ANQGSEA. V lost 3 bases and J lost 3, with 6 bases in between. The CDR3 is made up of 12 amino acids. The CDR3 DNA reads TGCAGCGTTGAGTCGGTCTACAATGAGCAGTTCTTC. The encoded protein is CSVESVYNEQFF.

This clone was detected once. The J gene is TRBJ2-2, the V gene TRBV6-5; D may match TRBD1 or TRBD2 (5 bases each). The CDR3 sequence is 14 residues long. V shed 2 bases and J shed 7 bases, with 11 bases lying between them. Germline V gene data show CDR1 as MNHEY and CDR2 as SVGAGI. CDR3: CASSYGGMGGELFF. Here the CDR3 DNA reads TGTGCCAGCAGTTACGGGGGAATGGGCGGGGAGCTGTTTTTT.

V and J are TRBV21-1 and TRBJ1-6. TRBV21-1 is labeled a pseudogene. There are 14 residues in the CDR3. The CDR3 DNA reads TGTGCCAGCAGCTGTTGGGGGGCGAGGTCACCCCTCCACTTT. It encodes CASSCWGARSPLHF.

The genes are TRBV30 and TRBJ2-1, with D perhaps matching TRBD1 (6 bases). The germline CDR1 and CDR2 sequences are GTSNPN and SVGIG (reference sequence). V was shortened by 6 bases and J by 2 bases, with 8 bases between the two germline ends. This CDR3 region has 12 residues. The DNA of the CDR3 is TGTGCCTGCAGGGGTCCCTACAATGAGCAGTTCTTC. It specifies CACRGPYNEQFF.

The chain joins TRBV28 to TRBJ1-6; TRBD1 might be the D (5 bases). Germline CDR1 MDHEN, CDR2 SYDVKM. Trimming pared 7 bases from V and 6 bases from J, leaving 19 bases between. The CDR3 totals 16 residues. CDR3 sequence: CASNYMGTASNSPLHF. The CDR3 DNA reads TGTGCCAGCAATTATATGGGGACGGCCTCTAATTCACCCCTCCACTTT.

The genes are TRBV10-3 and TRBJ2-7; D perhaps matches TRBD1 (6 bases). The CDR3 extends over 15 amino acids. In germline, CDR1 is ENHRY, CDR2 SYGVKD. Trimming stripped 2 bases from V and 4 bases from J, with 15 bases between. CDR3 nucleotides: TGTGCCATCAGTGAGGACCACAGGGACATATACGAGCAGTACTTC. Translation gives CAISEDHRDIYEQYF.

The V gene is TRBV19, the J gene TRBJ1-3; D uncertain. In germline, CDR1 is LNHDA, CDR2 SQIVND (reference sequence). This CDR3 has 13 residues. V lost 4 bases to trimming and J lost 1 base, with 5 bases between them. The CDR3, as DNA: TGTGCCAGTAGTAGTGTGTCTGGAAACACCATATATTTT. Residues: CASSSVSGNTIYF.

This clone has more than one count but fewer than ten. Given a far larger clone just one base away, this is likely a sequencing read error. This rearrangement joins TRBV4-2 to TRBJ2-7; D remains unclear. Trimming removed 0 bases from V and 6 bases from J, with 15 bases in between. Germline CDR1 LGHNA, CDR2 YNFKEQ. This CDR3 comprises 15 residues. The DNA of the CDR3 is TGTGCCAGCAGCCAAGAGGGCACGGGTATTTCCGAGCAGTACTTC. As protein: CASSQEGTGISEQYF.

In this sample, this clone turned up a few times. The chain carries TRBV19 and TRBJ2-7; D is possibly TRBD2 (6 bases). Trimming removed 4 bases at V and 5 bases at J, with 18 bases between. The CDR3 has 15 residues. Germline CDR1 reads LNHDA; CDR2 reads SQIVND (reference sequence). CDR3 sequence reads: CASSRAEAGGDEQYF. Written as DNA, the CDR3 is TGTGCCAGTAGTAGGGCGGAGGCAGGCGGGGACGAGCAGTACTTC.

The genes are TRBV27 and TRBJ1-4; D may be TRBD1 (6 bases). CDR3 length: 15 residues. Germline V gene sequence: CDR1 MNHEY, CDR2 SMNVEV (reference sequence). V was pared by 0 bases and J by 7 bases, with 12 bases between. CDR3 amino acids: CASSLSVLGGEKLFF. CDR3 coding DNA: TGTGCCAGCAGTTTATCCGTGTTAGGGGGTGAAAAACTGTTTTTT.

The chain uses TRBV6-6 and TRBJ1-4, with TRBD1 matching 7 bases. The CDR3 has 16 residues. Germline trimming cut 5 bases from V and 5 bases from J; bases unmatched to any gene: 11. The germline gives CDR1 MNHNY, CDR2 SVGAGI (reference sequence). CDR3 coding DNA: TGTGCCAGCAGTGCCCGGGACAGCGGGACGAATGAAAAACTGTTTTTT. It encodes CASSARDSGTNEKLFF.

The CDR3 protein is CASSIGVQPQHF. The CDR3 DNA reads as TGTGCCAGTAGTATTGGGGTTCAGCCCCAGCATTTT. The chain carries TRBV19 and TRBJ1-5; D remains unclear. Germline V gene sequence: CDR1 LNHDA, CDR2 SQIVND (reference sequence). V shed 3 bases and J shed 6 bases, with 6 bases lying between them. The CDR3 length is 12 residues.

The genes are TRBV5-4 and TRBJ2-7, with 11 positions matching TRBD2. Germline V CDR1 and CDR2: SGHNT, YYREEE (reference sequence). The CDR3 is made up of 14 amino acids. J gave up 3 bases and V 4 bases, and 3 bases lay outside the gene matches. CDR3 protein: CASSPTSGVYEQYF. The CDR3 nucleotides are TGTGCCAGCAGCCCGACTAGCGGGGTCTACGAGCAGTACTTC.

V usage is TRBV5-6 and J usage is TRBJ2-1, with D tentatively TRBD1 or TRBD2 (5 bases each). Trimming pared 7 bases from V and 4 bases from J, leaving 12 bases between. The CDR3 covers 13 residues. Looked up from germline, CDR1 is SGHDT and CDR2 is YYEEEE. The CDR3 loop is CASGTDLYNEQFF. The CDR3 nucleotides are TGTGCCAGCGGGACGGACTTGTACAATGAGCAGTTCTTC.

This rearrangement joins TRBV28 to TRBJ2-7; the match to TRBD2 covers 9 bases. This CDR3 is built from 14 residues. J was trimmed by 7 bases and V by 0 bases; bases with no gene match: 4. The V gene's germline CDR1 is MDHEN and CDR2 SYDVKM. The CDR3 spells CASSLWREGGEQYF. CDR3 coding DNA: TGTGCCAGCAGTTTATGGCGGGAGGGTGGGGAGCAGTACTTC. Full variable domain (remainder filled in from reference TRBV28 and TRBJ2-7): DVKVTQSSRYLVKRTGEKVFLECVQDMDHENMFWYRQDPGLGLRLIYFSYDVKMKEKGDIPEGYSVSREKKERFSLILESASTNQTSMYLCASSLWREGGEQYFGPGTRLTVT.

The V gene is TRBV19, the J gene TRBJ1-4; 8 nucleotides match TRBD1. V lost 3 bases, J lost 3 bases, and 9 bases stayed unmatched. This CDR3 is 17 amino acids long. Germline CDR1 and CDR2: LNHDA and SQIVND (reference sequence). The CDR3 loop is CASSIPGQGLANEKLFF. The CDR3 DNA sequence: TGTGCCAGTAGTATTCCCGGACAGGGTCTGGCTAATGAAAAACTGTTTTTT.

This chain links TRBV6-5 with TRBJ2-2; maybe TRBD2 (6 bases). Germline V gives CDR1 MNHEY, CDR2 SVGAGI. The CDR3 is 14 residues long. Trimming left V 2 bases short and J 6 bases short, with 10 bases between. The CDR3 coding sequence is TGTGCCAGCAGTTACGCGGGACTCGCCGGGGAGCTGTTTTTT. Translating it yields CASSYAGLAGELFF.

V is TRBV28 and J is TRBJ1-5; possibly TRBD1 for D (5 bases). Trimming left V 4 bases short and J 5 bases short, with 15 bases between. This CDR3 region has 15 residues. Germline loops: CDR1 MDHEN, CDR2 SYDVKM. The CDR3 loop reads CASSSPRSGDQPQHF. CDR3 coding DNA: TGTGCCAGCAGTTCCCCTCGATCGGGGGATCAGCCCCAGCATTTT.

This sequence joins TRBV4-3 and TRBJ1-5; the D gene is possibly TRBD1 (5 bases). V was trimmed by 0 bases and J by 2 bases, leaving 11 bases between them. The CDR3 has 16 amino acids. The germline gives CDR1 LGHNA, CDR2 YSLEER. The CDR3 bases are TGCGCCAGCAGCCAAGAGTGGGGCAGAGGCAATCAGCCCCAGCATTTT. Protein sequence: CASSQEWGRGNQPQHF.

The V and J genes are TRBV5-1 and TRBJ1-2; D is undetermined. Trimming removed 2 bases from V and 7 bases from J, with 3 bases in between. Germline lookup yields CDR1 SGHRS and CDR2 YFSETQ. The CDR3 is 10 amino acids. The CDR3 sequence is CASSFCGYTF. CDR3 DNA sequence: TGCGCCAGCAGCTTCTGTGGCTACACCTTC.

The V and J genes are TRBV6-6 and TRBJ1-1; D may be TRBD1 (6 bases). The CDR3 has 13 amino acids. From germline, CDR1 is MNHNY and CDR2 SVGAGI (reference sequence). V was pared by 5 bases and J by 6 bases, with 13 bases between. The CDR3 DNA is TGTGCCAGCAGTCAAAACAGGGTCCCTGAAGCTTTCTTT. Translating gives CASSQNRVPEAFF.

This clone is labeled as medium-sized. This chain connects TRBV30 to TRBJ1-1; possibly TRBD1 for D (5 bases). Germline assignment: CDR1 GTSNPN and CDR2 SVGIG (reference sequence). V was pared by 5 bases and J by 3 bases, with 16 bases between. This CDR3 is built from 14 residues. The CDR3 loop is CAWAPRGIDTEAFF. DNA for the CDR3: TGTGCCTGGGCCCCGCGGGGGATTGACACTGAAGCTTTCTTT. Supplemented by reference TRBV30 and TRBJ1-1, the full variable domain reads SQTIHQWPATLVQPVGSPLSLECTVEGTSNPNLYWYRQAAGRGLQLLFYSVGIGQISSEVPQNLSASRPQDRQFILSSKKLLLSDSGFYLCAWAPRGIDTEAFFGQGTRLTVV.

This clone is classed as medium-sized. The gene calls are TRBV25-1 and TRBJ1-2, with D perhaps matching TRBD1 (6 bases). The germline V gene encodes CDR1 MGHDK and CDR2 SYGVNS. Trimming left V 6 bases short and J 11 bases short, with 19 bases between. The length of the CDR3 is 13 residues. CDR3 residues: CASSFGTPAPYTF. Written as DNA, the CDR3 is TGTGCCAGCAGCTTCGGGACACCCGCTCCGTACACCTTC.

This chain connects TRBV5-1 to TRBJ2-3, with TRBD2 identical over 9 bases. This CDR3 comprises 16 residues. J was trimmed by 3 bases and V by 4 bases; bases with no gene match: 9. Germline CDR1 SGHRS, CDR2 YFSETQ. This chain's CDR3 is CASSVEDSGSTDTQYF. Here the CDR3 DNA reads TGCGCCAGCAGCGTGGAGGATAGCGGGAGTACAGATACGCAGTATTTT.